The 27 T cell receptor beta chains presented below share a single source sample, sequenced in a study of blood T cell repertoires in COVID-19. Clones were read by immunoSEQ multiplex PCR, and TCRdb kept only the in-frame ones, dropping some. The table includes hundreds of thousands of clones, around nine tenths detected once. The specimen sequenced was peripheral blood. The receptors were gathered from a woman aged 45-65 years with active or convalescent COVID-19.

CDR3 coding DNA: TGTGCCAGCAGCGAAACGGACAGGGCCTATGGCTACACCTTC. Translation: CASSETDRAYGYTF. This chain joins TRBV7-2 and TRBJ1-2, with 8 nucleotides matching TRBD1. The CDR3 sequence is 14 residues long. V shed 5 bases and J 4 bases; nucleotides not matched to a gene: 6. CDR1 and CDR2 (germline): SGHTA, FQGNSA.

The J gene is TRBJ1-3, the V gene TRBV9, with D hard to call. The V gene's germline CDR1 is SGDLS and CDR2 YYNGEE. CDR3 size: 16 residues. Trimming shortened V by 1 base and J by 0 bases, and 11 bases separated the two germline ends. In nucleotides, the CDR3 is TGTGCCAGCAGCGTAAGAGGTGGAACCTCTGGAAACACCATATATTTT. Translating gives CASSVRGGTSGNTIYF.

The chain has TRBV7-6 and TRBJ2-7; TRBD2 might be the D (6 bases). Between the trimmed V and J ends, which lost 5 bases and 0 bases, there was a span of 11 bases. Germline V CDR1 and CDR2: SGHVS, FNYEAQ. The CDR3 covers 14 residues. CDR3 nucleotide sequence: TGTGCCAGCAGCCGCTGGGGGGACTCCTACGAGCAGTACTTC. Translation: CASSRWGDSYEQYF.

In DNA, the CDR3 is TGTGCCAGCAGCTTCATGGGGACTAGCGGAGTCACAGATACGCAGTATTTT. This translates into CASSFMGTSGVTDTQYF. The chain combines TRBV7-9 with TRBJ2-3, with 11 bases fitting TRBD2. Unmatched junction bases numbered 7, after V lost 3 bases and J lost 2 bases. Looked up from germline, CDR1 is SEHNR and CDR2 is FQNEAQ (reference sequence). This CDR3 spans 17 amino acids.

The chain links TRBV5-1 to TRBJ2-7, with TRBD1 matching 7 bases. Germline V gene sequence: CDR1 SGHRS, CDR2 YFSETQ. Unmatched junction bases numbered 5, after V lost 4 bases and J lost 4 bases. The CDR3 totals 13 residues. CDR3 region: CASSGMTGYEQYF. CDR3 sequence (DNA): TGCGCCAGCAGCGGTATGACAGGGTACGAGCAGTACTTC.

This chain connects TRBV9 to TRBJ2-2, with 10 bases lining up with TRBD2. The germline V gene has CDR1 SGDLS and CDR2 YYNGEE. The CDR3 is 16 residues long. Trimming removed 3 bases from V and 4 bases from J; junction bases left unmatched: 6. The CDR3 DNA is TGTGCCAGCAGCGCTCTAGCGGGAGTGCCCACCGGGGAGCTGTTTTTT. Amino acids: CASSALAGVPTGELFF.

V and J are TRBV3-1 (or the pseudogene TRBV3-2) and TRBJ1-1; D is possibly TRBD1 (6 bases). This CDR3 has 12 residues. V lost 3 bases and J 11 bases, leaving 13 bases between the germline ends. Germline assignment: CDR1 LGHDT and CDR2 YNNKEL (reference sequence). The CDR3 region has the DNA TGTGCCAGCAGCCACAGGGGTGATGGGGCTTTCTTT. This translates into CASSHRGDGAFF.

The V and J genes are TRBV18 and TRBJ1-1, with 8 bases identical to TRBD1. Germline-derived CDR1 and CDR2 are KGHSH and LQKENI. The trim removed 5 bases at V and 4 bases at J, leaving 9 bases unmatched. The CDR3 totals 15 residues. The chain's CDR3 is CASSTTGTGFTEAFF. In DNA form, the CDR3 reads TGTGCCAGCTCAACCACCGGGACAGGCTTCACTGAAGCTTTCTTT.

The V and J genes are TRBV4-1 and TRBJ2-7; 8 bases fit TRBD2. The germline CDR1 and CDR2 sequences are MGHRA and YSYEKL. CDR3 size: 14 residues. Unmatched junction bases numbered 8, after V lost 6 bases and J lost 4 bases. CDR3 nucleotides: TGCGCCAGCAGTTCTAGGAGCGGGGGATACGAGCAGTACTTC. It codes for CASSSRSGGYEQYF.

The rearrangement joins TRBV3-1 (or the pseudogene TRBV3-2) to TRBJ2-3; D is undetermined. The germline CDR1 and CDR2 sequences are LGHDT and YNNKEL (reference sequence). The CDR3 spans 16 residues. Between the trimmed V and J ends, which lost 0 bases and 6 bases, there was a span of 16 bases. The CDR3 spells CASSQDRSTRADTQYF. DNA of the CDR3: TGTGCCAGCAGCCAAGATAGGTCGACCCGAGCGGATACGCAGTATTTT.

The chain is built from TRBV28 and TRBJ1-6; D not certain. The CDR3 has 16 amino acids. The V end lost 4 bases, the J end lost 7 bases, and 17 bases lay between the germline ends. CDR1 MDHEN and CDR2 SYDVKM come from the germline V gene. CDR3 nucleotide sequence: TGTGCCAGCAGTTCCCCTGGGAGGGTAGCAAATTCACCCCTCCACTTT. Its translation: CASSSPGRVANSPLHF.

The chain is built from TRBV28 and TRBJ1-5; 11 bases fit TRBD1. Germline CDR1 reads MDHEN; CDR2 reads SYDVKM. V lost 5 bases, J lost 5 bases, and 5 bases stayed unmatched. This CDR3 contains 15 residues. The CDR3 loop is CASSKRGQGDQPQHF. CDR3 nucleotide sequence: TGTGCCAGCAGTAAACGGGGACAGGGGGATCAGCCCCAGCATTTT. The whole variable domain, filled in from reference TRBV28 and TRBJ1-5, reads DVKVTQSSRYLVKRTGEKVFLECVQDMDHENMFWYRQDPGLGLRLIYFSYDVKMKEKGDIPEGYSVSREKKERFSLILESASTNQTSMYLCASSKRGQGDQPQHFGDGTRLSIL.

The chain is built from TRBV15 and TRBJ2-2; a possible D gene is TRBD2 (5 bases). The ends were cut back, 1 base at V and 7 bases at J, with 7 bases in the middle. CDR1 is LNHNV and CDR2 is YYDKDF in the germline V gene (reference sequence). This CDR3 has 13 residues. As DNA, the CDR3 is TGTGCCACCAGCAGAGTCCGGGGCGGGGAGCTGTTTTTT. Amino acid sequence: CATSRVRGGELFF.

The chain employs TRBV7-8 and TRBJ2-3, with a weak D call TRBD1 (6 bases). V lost 5 bases, J lost 6 bases, and 18 bases lay in between. Germline V lookup: CDR1 SGHVS, CDR2 FQNEAQ. The CDR3 has 15 residues. The CDR3 DNA reads TGTGCCAGCAGCCTACAGGGATTGAGAACGGATACGCAGTATTTT. Its translation is CASSLQGLRTDTQYF.

This chain uses TRBV30 with TRBJ2-1; 8 nucleotides agree with TRBD2. This CDR3 spans 15 amino acids. V shed 1 base, J shed 2 bases, and the junction held 4 bases outside the gene matches. Germline V gene sequence: CDR1 GTSNPN, CDR2 SVGIG (reference sequence). The CDR3 sequence is CAWSAQRGTYNEQFF. For the CDR3, the DNA is TGTGCCTGGAGTGCCCAGCGGGGGACCTACAATGAGCAGTTCTTC.

The chain joins TRBV7-2 to TRBJ2-1; the D is unclear. Germline V gives CDR1 SGHTA, CDR2 FQGNSA. The CDR3 is 14 amino acids. The V end was cut by 0 bases, the J end by 5 bases, with 8 bases between. CDR3 sequence: CASSLAPQDNEQFF. For the CDR3, the DNA is TGTGCCAGCAGCTTAGCGCCCCAGGACAATGAGCAGTTCTTC.

This clone was counted a few times. The chain employs TRBV6-6 and TRBJ1-1, with 9 bases that match TRBD1. V gave up 6 bases and J gave up 1 base; unmatched junction bases: 3. CDR1 and CDR2 (germline): MNHNY, SVGAGI (reference sequence). The CDR3 consists of 14 residues. CDR3 in DNA: TGTGCCAGCAGCCGGACAGGGGCGAACACTGAAGCTTTCTTT. Translating gives CASSRTGANTEAFF.

The chain carries TRBV5-1 and TRBJ1-1, with 7 bases aligning to TRBD1. The CDR3 runs 15 residues. With V trimmed by 5 bases and J by 2 bases, 9 bases remained unmatched. In germline, CDR1 is SGHRS, CDR2 YFSETQ. The CDR3 loop reads CASRLDDRVNTEAFF. The CDR3, as DNA: TGCGCCAGCAGGCTGGATGACAGGGTTAACACTGAAGCTTTCTTT.

This clone was recorded only once. The chain couples TRBV6-5 to TRBJ2-7; D ambiguous. Germline-derived CDR1 and CDR2 are MNHEY and SVGAGI. V lost 8 bases and J lost 5, with 22 bases in between. The CDR3 has 15 residues. The CDR3 bases are TGTGCCAGCGTCCCCCGCCGAGGTTACTCGGACGAGCAGTACTTC. Translation: CASVPRRGYSDEQYF.

This chain joins TRBV5-1 and TRBJ1-5, with 9 bases that match TRBD1. V gave up 5 bases and J gave up 6 bases; unmatched junction bases: 9. The CDR3 has 15 amino acids. In germline, CDR1 is SGHRS, CDR2 YFSETQ. CDR3: CASSPGTGFAQPQHF. The CDR3, as DNA: TGCGCCAGCAGTCCCGGGACAGGGTTCGCTCAGCCCCAGCATTTT.

J is TRBJ2-7 and V is TRBV21-1; TRBD2 is the table's D call, not checked against the DNA. TRBV21-1 is annotated as a pseudogene. This CDR3 region has 16 residues. CDR3 protein: CASSIMTSGTTYEQYF. The CDR3 DNA follows: TGTGCCAGCAGCATTATGACTAGCGGGACCACCTACGAGCAGTACTTC.

J is TRBJ1-1 and V is TRBV30; D ambiguous. Germline V gives CDR1 GTSNPN, CDR2 SVGIG (reference sequence). Trimming took 2 bases from V and 1 from J, leaving 8 bases between them. There are 13 residues in the CDR3. Here the CDR3 reads CAWSWAQNTEAFF. CDR3 bases: TGTGCCTGGAGTTGGGCCCAGAACACTGAAGCTTTCTTT.

This clone was seen more than once but under ten times. The chain combines TRBV7-2 with TRBJ2-7; the D is unclear. Germline CDR1 reads SGHTA; CDR2 reads FQGNSA. V was cut by 5 bases and J by 5 bases, with 13 bases left in between. The CDR3 contains 13 residues. The CDR3 DNA sequence: TGTGCCAGCAGCACTCGCACGCAGGACGAGCAGTACTTC. It is translated as CASSTRTQDEQYF.

This chain uses TRBV5-1 with TRBJ2-5; 8 bases match TRBD2. Germline CDR1 is SGHRS and CDR2 is YFSETQ. V lost 2 bases to trimming and J lost 4 bases; unmatched junction nucleotides: 4. The CDR3 has 14 residues. CDR3: CASSLIAGLETQYF. CDR3 nucleotide sequence: TGCGCCAGCAGCTTAATAGCGGGACTAGAGACCCAGTACTTC.

This clone was observed a few times. The chain joins TRBV4-2 to TRBJ1-2, with 11 bases fitting TRBD1. The V gene's germline CDR1 is LGHNA and CDR2 YNFKEQ. CDR3 length equals 17 residues. V dropped 3 bases and J dropped 8; count of bases not matched to a gene: 14. This CDR3 reads CASSHLTLGQGERGYTF. The CDR3 DNA is TGTGCCAGCAGCCATCTCACCCTGGGACAGGGGGAGCGGGGCTACACCTTC.

The V and J genes are TRBV5-4 and TRBJ1-4; weak D call: TRBD1 (5 bases). This CDR3 comprises 14 residues. Between the trimmed V and J ends, which lost 4 bases and 7 bases, there was a span of 14 bases. Germline CDR1 reads SGHNT; CDR2 reads YYREEE (reference sequence). In DNA form, the CDR3 reads TGTGCCAGCAGCCCCCAGGGTTTCGGTGAAAAACTGTTTTTT. This gives the protein CASSPQGFGEKLFF. The whole variable domain, filled in from reference TRBV5-4 and TRBJ1-4, reads ETGVTQSPTHLIKTRGQQVTLRCSSQSGHNTVSWYQQALGQGPQFIFQYYREEENGRGNFPPRFSGLQFPNYSSELNVNALELDDSALYLCASSPQGFGEKLFFGSGTQLSVL.

J is TRBJ2-7 and V is TRBV4-2, with D perhaps TRBD2 (5 bases). The CDR3 length is 14 residues. Germline assignment: CDR1 LGHNA and CDR2 YNFKEQ. V was cut by 0 bases and J by 8 bases, with 14 bases left in between. CDR3 loop: CASSQDQDSRQQYF. The CDR3 nucleotides read TGTGCCAGCAGCCAAGATCAGGACTCGAGGCAGCAGTACTTC.